These T cell receptor beta chains were read from a single sample in a study of T cells in Graves' hyperthyroidism and ophthalmopathy. Via MiXCR, TCRdb re-called the multiplex PCR reads, giving one row per CDR3 protein. The table records hundreds of thousands of distinct CDR3 sequences, approximately 15% of them present only once. Material: blood. The receptors were gathered from a woman aged 30 to 39 with Graves' hyperthyroidism that later progressed to Graves' ophthalmopathy. The CDR3 runs from the conserved cysteine through the conserved F or W. The D gene is left open where the match is weak. The size of a clone is reported for some rows only, either as once, few or many, or as a class for expanded clones.

V,size,D,J,DNA,CDR3
TRBV6-1,many,TRBD1,TRBJ1-1,TGTGCTGCAGGGGGCGCGGGGACCACTGAAGCTTTCTTT,CAAGGAGTTEAFF
TRBV12-3/TRBV12-4,many,TRBD2,TRBJ2-2,TGTGCCAGCAGCCGGACTAGCGGAATCACCGGGGAGCTGTTTTTT,CASSRTSGITGELFF
TRBV7-2,many,NA,TRBJ2-7,TGTGCCAGCAGCTTAGCGGGGGGGCGGAATGAGGTCGAGCAGTACTTC,CASSLAGGRNEVEQYF
TRBV2,many,TRBD2,TRBJ2-7,TGTGCCAGCAGTGAAGCTAGCGGGAGTCCCTACGAGCAGTACTTC,CASSEASGSPYEQYF
TRBV19,few,TRBD1,TRBJ1-5,TGTGCCACAACCGGGACAGGGGCGTTATACAGCAATCAGCCCCAGCATTTT,CATTGTGALYSNQPQHF
TRBV24-1,many,NA,TRBJ2-7,TGTGCCACTTCGAAAACAGGGATCTCCTACGAGCAGTACTTC,CATSKTGISYEQYF
TRBV2,NA,NA,TRBJ1-2,TGTGCCAGCAGTGAAGCAGTGGAGGGGACGAGTGGCTACACCTTC,CASSEAVEGTSGYTF
TRBV11-2,many,NA,TRBJ2-1,TGTGCCAGCAGCTCCGTCGTCCCCTACAATGAGCAGTTCTTC,CASSSVVPYNEQFF
TRBV10-3,few,NA,TRBJ1-1,TGTGCCATCACGGGGGGTCTCATGAACACTGAAGCTTTCTTT,CAITGGLMNTEAFF
TRBV18,few,TRBD2,TRBJ2-7,TGTGCCAGCTCACCGGGAGGGATTGACGAGCAGTACTTC,CASSPGGIDEQYF
TRBV3-1,few,NA,TRBJ1-2,TGTGCCAGCAGCCAAGAGACAGTAAACTATGGCTACACCTTC,CASSQETVNYGYTF
TRBV6-1,many,NA,TRBJ1-5,TGTGCCAGCGAGGAGGGCAGTATTAATCAGCCCCAGCATTTT,CASEEGSINQPQHF
TRBV30,few,NA,TRBJ1-6,TGTGCCTGGAGGTCCTACAGGGAGTCACCCCTCCACTTT,CAWRSYRESPLHF
TRBV18,NA,NA,TRBJ2-7,TGTGCCAGCTCACCGGATCAAGCGGCCGTAGGTGAGCAGTACTTC,CASSPDQAAVGEQYF
TRBV20-1,many,NA,TRBJ2-3,TGCAGTGCTAGAGTGCCAGGGGACGGGGCAGATACGCAGTATTTT,CSARVPGDGADTQYF
TRBV20-1,many,NA,TRBJ1-5,TGCAGTGCTAGAGATACTATAAGGGGTAGCAATCAGCCCCAGCATTTT,CSARDTIRGSNQPQHF
TRBV19,NA,NA,TRBJ1-6,TGTGCCAGCTCCGGACCCATCGATTTAAGCTCCTATAATTCACCCCTCCACTTT,CASSGPIDLSSYNSPLHF
TRBV7-3,NA,TRBD2,TRBJ2-3,TGTGCCAGCACCTCCAGCGGGGGGGCGGATACGCAGTATTTT,CASTSSGGADTQYF
TRBV3-1,many,NA,TRBJ1-2,TGTGCCAGCAAGGGCTTTAACTATGGCTACACCTTC,CASKGFNYGYTF
TRBV15,NA,NA,TRBJ1-5,TGTGCCACCAGCAGAGATAGGACCGATCAGCCCCAGCATTTT,CATSRDRTDQPQHF
TRBV9,NA,NA,TRBJ2-1,TGTGCCAGCAGCGTAGCAGGGTACACGGACAATGAGCAGTTCTTC,CASSVAGYTDNEQFF
TRBV9,few,NA,TRBJ1-2,TGTGCCAGCAGCGTAGATGGACAGCCCGTTTTATATGGCTACACCTTC,CASSVDGQPVLYGYTF
TRBV18,NA,NA,TRBJ1-1,TGTGCCAGCTCATCTACGACAGGTACGAACACTGAAGCTTTCTTT,CASSSTTGTNTEAFF
TRBV27,many,TRBD2,TRBJ2-7,TGTGCCAGCAATTCCCTAGCGGCTTTTTCCTACGAGCAGTACTTC,CASNSLAAFSYEQYF
TRBV20-1,few,NA,TRBJ2-7,TGCAGTGCCCCCACGGCGGGGTCCGCCTACGAGCAGTACTTC,CSAPTAGSAYEQYF